These T cell receptor beta chains were read from a single sample in a study of CD8 T cells in Susac syndrome. From the immunoSEQ multiplex PCR reads, TCRdb called clonotypes with MiXCR, one entry per CDR3 protein. The sample has approximately 80,000 distinct CDR3 sequences, 94% seen once. Sequencing was carried out using CD8+ T cells from PBMCs. The receptors come from a human donor with Susac syndrome. Each CDR3 is given with its conserved first and last residue. The order of the fields is CDR3 protein, V gene, J gene.

CSVGGTGLSYEQYF	TRBV29-1	TRBJ2-7
CASSETVYNEQFF	TRBV27	TRBJ2-1
CASSYDSGTGNTIYF	TRBV6-5	TRBJ1-3
CASSDSTNSPLHF	TRBV6-4	TRBJ1-6
CASSTARQGNIYEQYF	TRBV9	TRBJ2-7
CASSSTGEGQPQHF	TRBV5-6	TRBJ1-5
CASSSLAGGLDTQYF	TRBV27	TRBJ2-3
CASSLRGGNEQFF	TRBV13	TRBJ2-1
CASSRGMNTEAFF	TRBV11-1	TRBJ1-1
CATHRGETQYF	TRBV6-5	TRBJ2-5
CASSSLQYEQYF	TRBV27	TRBJ2-7
CASSLDYLAGDHTDTQYF	TRBV7-2	TRBJ2-3
CATGTGREAFF	TRBV6-6	TRBJ1-1
CSAKFSREQYF	TRBV20-1	TRBJ2-7
CASSYSGVGAEAFF	TRBV6-5	TRBJ1-1
CASSQPGGADTQYF	TRBV7-9	TRBJ2-3
CASSLGAEQFF	TRBV11-2	TRBJ2-1
CSARATGAPYNEQFF	TRBV20-1	TRBJ2-1
CASSLGGGPEAFF	TRBV7-2	TRBJ1-1
CSARDLPGTGELFF	TRBV20-1	TRBJ2-2
CASSFPRDPLYEQYF	TRBV5-6	TRBJ2-7
CASSATRHGTDTQYF	TRBV7-2	TRBJ2-3
CASSRGQGASYEQYF	TRBV4-1	TRBJ2-7
CASISSGQGYGYTF	TRBV7-9	TRBJ1-2
CASSMTGSNSPLHF	TRBV7-9	TRBJ1-6
CASSLALGGNQPQHF	TRBV7-2	TRBJ1-5
CSVEIRSGYTF	TRBV29-1	TRBJ1-2
CASSPPGQAISYEQYF	TRBV25-1	TRBJ2-7
CSVEEKGKAYEQYF	TRBV29-1	TRBJ2-7
CASSSTGYNEQFF	TRBV7-9	TRBJ2-1
CASSPIGQGGYEQFF	TRBV7-9	TRBJ2-1
CASSVEHRGIYNEQFF	TRBV9	TRBJ2-1
CASAEAQQFF	TRBV12-3/TRBV12-4	TRBJ2-1
CASSTYVSGAYNEQFF	TRBV9	TRBJ2-1
CASSQTQGHGTEAFF	TRBV4-1	TRBJ1-1
CAAPSGTYGYTF	TRBV30	TRBJ1-2
CASNQAHTDTQYF	TRBV16	TRBJ2-3
CASSHVSYEQYF	TRBV3-1	TRBJ2-7
CASSQQGDYEQFF	TRBV12-3/TRBV12-4	TRBJ2-1
CASSERRRVNEKLFF	TRBV2	TRBJ1-4